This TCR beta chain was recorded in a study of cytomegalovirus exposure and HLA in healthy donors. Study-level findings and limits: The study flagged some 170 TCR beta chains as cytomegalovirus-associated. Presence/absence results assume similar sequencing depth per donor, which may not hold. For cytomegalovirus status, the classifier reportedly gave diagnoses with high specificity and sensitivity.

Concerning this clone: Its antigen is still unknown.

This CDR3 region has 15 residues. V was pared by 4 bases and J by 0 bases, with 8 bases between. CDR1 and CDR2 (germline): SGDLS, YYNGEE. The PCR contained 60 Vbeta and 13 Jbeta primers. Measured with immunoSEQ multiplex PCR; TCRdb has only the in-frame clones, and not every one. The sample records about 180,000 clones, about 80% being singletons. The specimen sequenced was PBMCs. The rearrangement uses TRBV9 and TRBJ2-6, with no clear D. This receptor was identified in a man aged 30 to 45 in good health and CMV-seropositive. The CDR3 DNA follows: TGTGCCAGCAGCCCCATGAGCTCTGGGGCCAACGTCCTGACTTTC. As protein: CASSPMSSGANVLTF.